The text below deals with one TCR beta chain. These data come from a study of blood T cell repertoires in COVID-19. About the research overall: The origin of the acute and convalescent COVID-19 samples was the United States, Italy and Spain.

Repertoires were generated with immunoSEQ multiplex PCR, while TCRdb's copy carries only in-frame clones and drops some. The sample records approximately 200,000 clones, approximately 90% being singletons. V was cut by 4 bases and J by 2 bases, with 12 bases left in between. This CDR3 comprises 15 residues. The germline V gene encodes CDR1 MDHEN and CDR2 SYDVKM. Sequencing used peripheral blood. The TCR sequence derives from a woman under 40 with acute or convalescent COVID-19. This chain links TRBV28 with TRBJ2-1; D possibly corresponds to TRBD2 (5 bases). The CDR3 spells CASSSSLVPYNEQFF. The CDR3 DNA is TGTGCCAGCAGTTCCTCACTAGTCCCCTACAATGAGCAGTTCTTC.